A single T cell receptor beta chain is shown here with its context. Its specific antigen is unknown. Library preparation employed the immunoSEQ multiplex PCR assay. A mixture of 60 forward primers for TCR Vbeta segments and 13 reverse primers for TCR Jbeta segments was used in the multiplex PCR. The CDR3 region of rearranged TCR beta genes was amplified from genomic DNA by a multiplex PCR assay. On the Illumina HiSeq System, the amplified TCR beta libraries were sequenced as 87-base-pair reads. The authors' pipeline ran thus. A later analysis counted approximately 84 million unique TCR beta chains across the 666 repertoires, and some 12 million of these chains were shared by at least two donors. Raw reads were error-corrected and collapsed into unique sequences with a nearest-neighbor algorithm that merged closely related sequences to remove PCR and sequencing errors. CDR3 sequences were aligned to IMGT reference sequences to assign V, D and J gene segments. For a sequence to be retained, at least a six-nucleotide match to both a V gene segment and a J gene segment was required. A rearrangement counted as productive if the CDR3 had no stop codons and remained in frame with V and J, and every other rearrangement counted as non-productive. Following IMGT convention, CDR3 was defined as the stretch from the second conserved V-encoded cysteine to the conserved J-encoded phenylalanine. The earlier analysis of roughly 590 of the donors excluded sequences that lacked an unambiguous match to a single V gene segment. An earlier analysis of 587 of the donors called V segments functional above 56.7% productive rearrangements and segregating when the between-donor standard deviation exceeded 5%. To diagnose cytomegalovirus status from the catalog of TCR beta chain sequences, a statistical classification framework was built. In a later analysis, V and J genes were assigned by comparing TCR nucleotide sequences against IMGT/GENE-DB human TR gene sequences. Using the TCRdist pipeline, a later analysis assigned CDR3 sequences along with most-parsimonious VDJ recombination scenarios. A later analysis defined each TCR beta chain by its CDR3 amino acid sequence plus V-gene family, and excluded reads lacking a unique V-gene family. To address suspected cross-contamination and a sequencing artifact, a later analysis removed 592 highly shared, low-generation-probability nucleotide sequences. For each public chain, a later analysis derived a clonal expansion index from normalized ranks of inferred template counts within each repertoire. A later analysis computed generation probabilities with a VDJ recombination model fitted to out-of-frame rearrangements, and checked the results against IGoR. Hypergeometric tests were used in a later analysis to score TCR-TCR, TCR-HLA and TCR-CMV co-occurrence, with a repertoire-size bias correction applied to the TCR pairs. To estimate false discovery rates, a later analysis permuted the HLA or CMV assignments 20 times. In a later analysis, co-occurring TCRs were grouped using DBSCAN, and TCRdist sequence similarity was added for clustering within HLA-allele-positive subsets. Repertoires with fewer than 30,000 or more than 120,000 public chains, plus five repertoires with anomalous nucleotide sharing, were excluded from co-occurrence clustering. TCRdb's version of the immuneACCESS table is confined to in-frame rearrangements and falls short of the full clone set. An unresolved V gene accounts for under half of the shortfall where checked; the remainder is of unknown origin. Clonal size and the V and J genes are those of that table, whereas D and trimming came from the DNA. This sample's records show 150,000 or so clones. Around 1.5% of the sample is taken by the ten largest.

The data stem from a study of cytomegalovirus exposure and HLA in healthy donors (dated by TCRdb to about 2017). The study in broad terms: In an earlier analysis of 450 to 750 of the donors, 276 Gb of sequence data and 95 million to 130 million unique TCR beta sequences from about 180 million T cells were reported. Besides the first cohort of around 670 subjects, a separate validation cohort made up of some 110 different subjects was used. The number of donors typed differed by locus, with roughly 629-640 for A, B, C, DRB1 and DQB1, roughly 520 for DQA1, 600 to 610 for DPA1, and around 430 for DPB1. Donor age, sex, ethnicity and CMV serostatus were compiled alongside the repertoire data. Among almost 400 genotyped donors of the cohort, an average of approximately 250,000 unique TCR beta nucleotide sequences were sequenced per donor, 15% to 20% of them non-productive. Rather than using new phenotypic data, the later analysis identified candidate immune exposures from TCR beta sequences and from how often those sequences occurred across donors. The aim of the study was to test whether cataloging public T cell receptors could identify signatures of past pathogen exposure. Every repertoire in the discovery cohort had been generated on one and the same sequencing platform. The genetic ancestry cluster associated with self-reported Caucasian donors included about four fifths of the roughly 400 genotyped donors. HLA typing covered class I and class II loci at four-digit resolution. A handful of DR-DQ haplotypes were treated as single units for association and clustering because of strong linkage in the cohort. In a later analysis, previously published TCR beta repertoires from some 640 donors were re-analyzed and high-resolution HLA genotyping was added so that TCR occurrence patterns could be studied. To predict cytomegalovirus infection status, the study brought together high-throughput TCR immunosequencing, statistical association of individual TCRs with disease status, and machine learning. In an earlier analysis of 587 of the donors, high-throughput TCR beta sequencing was used to judge whether each TCR beta V gene segment behaved as functional or pseudogenic. Approximately 300 gigabases of sequencing data and 91 million or so unique TCR sequences made up an early release that covered over 550 HLA-typed donors. A later genetic analysis took genome-wide SNP genotypes for 398 of the 666 donors and used that subset as a discovery cohort. The T cell repertoires of several hundred subjects were profiled by immunosequencing and related to cytomegalovirus serostatus. Study-wide conclusions, independent of this receptor: Roughly uniform sequencing depth across donors was assumed in presence/absence analyses, although this assumption may not hold. It was suggested by the authors that the approach could potentially be generalized to other disease states and immunological phenotypes. Because some donors lacked HLA typing at each locus, the association tests relied only on the typed subset. A later analysis associated approximately 17,000 TCR beta sequences with specific HLA alleles at a false discovery rate of 0.05. Several of the top co-occurrence clusters appeared to be linked to parvovirus B19, influenza, CMV and Epstein-Barr virus, according to a later analysis. In a later analysis, most CMV-associated TCR beta chains were found to appear HLA-restricted, with HLA associations seemingly driven largely by CMV exposure. A later analysis found that HLA-associated TCR beta chains were more clonally expanded and had lower generation probabilities than equally common non-associated chains. CMV serostatus was the only immune exposure information available for the cohort. In a later analysis, the rate of TCR association differed among HLA loci, with DRB1 alleles having the most associated TCRs and HLA-C alleles having the fewest. The earlier analysis of about 600 of the donors excluded 15 to 20 rarely observed V segments, including chromosome 9 orphons, because counts were too low. The study gave a list of about 150 TCR beta chains associated with cytomegalovirus. Most TCR sequences were seen in very few donors, while some public TCRs were found in many individuals. A further reported finding was that TCR beta sequences accurately predicted the HLA-A and HLA-B alleles for most subjects in the first cohort. Assigning TCR associations to individual alleles was difficult when HLA alleles, especially DR and DQ, strongly co-occurred. Compared with the 666-donor mean, donors in an Asian-associated ancestry cluster had fewer N-insertions in productive TCRs, according to a later genetic analysis. In an earlier analysis of 587 of the donors, most TCR beta V segments appeared in productive rearrangements about 90% or about 30% of the time, broadly matching IMGT annotations. A later genetic analysis associated a missense DCLRE1C variant with V-gene and J-gene trimming of TCR beta chains, and an independent cohort replicated the association. A few of the identified cytomegalovirus-associated TCR beta chains were confirmed in vitro to be specific for cytomegalovirus antigens. A cluster of highly shared sequence variants was judged likely to be a technical artifact of the sequencing pipeline. In this cohort, only TCR beta chains were sequenced, and detectable features were limited by the absence of alpha or paired-chain data. In both the original and validation cohorts, the classifier was reported to diagnose cytomegalovirus status with high specificity and sensitivity. Linkage disequilibrium might explain the correlated functional status among segregating V segments, but an unknown experimental factor could not be excluded.

The cohort consisted of 666 healthy bone marrow donors. At the time of sampling, all cohort members were nominally healthy, though unrecorded immune exposures were likely present. The donor was CMV seronegative and was included in the group of a few hundred seronegative cohort members. Each donor provided a peripheral blood sample, and peripheral blood mononuclear cells were used for TCR beta sequencing. The Qiagen DNeasy Blood Extraction Kit was used to extract genomic DNA from the blood cell samples. Input material: PBMCs. The source of this sequence is a woman in her fifties or sixties in good health and CMV-seronegative.

Here the CDR3 is given as CASSYSVTATEAFF. The DNA sequence is as follows: TGTGCCAGCAGTTACTCGGTGACAGCCACTGAAGCTTTCTTT. The V gene is TRBV6-5 and the J gene is TRBJ1-1; the D gene is perhaps TRBD1, from 5 matching bases. CDR1 and CDR2 are drawn from the germline V gene: MNHEY, SVGAGI. The CDR3 runs 14 amino acids, cysteine and phenylalanine included. Kept here is only the CDR3 DNA, which spans 42 bases and is read in frame from base 1. The V end loses 0 bases and the J end loses 4 bases, and a stretch of 9 bases separates them.